This entry lists 9 T cell receptor beta chains sequenced from one sample in a study of blood T cell repertoires in COVID-19 (dated by TCRdb to 2020 to 2021). Library preparation was by the immunoSEQ multiplex PCR assay. TCRdb obtained this table from immuneACCESS and retained in-frame rearrangements with V and J assigned. These tables miss some clones; where compared with another copy, unresolved V genes account for less than half of the shortfall, and the remainder is unexplained. This sample comprises 190,000 or so clones, approximately 90% of them detected only once. The ten largest clones represent approximately 4% of the sample. Material: peripheral blood. The receptors originated from a woman aged 30 to 39 with acute or convalescent COVID-19.

V usage is TRBV2 and J usage is TRBJ1-1; D call uncertain. Germline V CDR1 and CDR2: SNHLY, FYNNEI. The CDR3 is 16 residues long. V lost 8 bases and J lost 6, with 25 bases in between. CDR3 in amino acids: CASPSVAPGGNPEAFF. Here the CDR3 DNA reads TGTGCCAGCCCCTCTGTGGCACCCGGCGGAAACCCTGAAGCTTTCTTT.

The CDR3 sequence: CASEKFTGELFF. CDR3 bases: TGTGCCAGCGAGAAATTTACCGGGGAGCTGTTTTTT. The chain couples TRBV28 to TRBJ2-2, with D unclear. The germline CDR1 and CDR2 sequences are MDHEN and SYDVKM. With 8 bases removed from V and 5 bases from J, the gap between germline ends came to 9 bases. This CDR3 contains 12 residues.

The rearrangement joins TRBV2 to TRBJ2-2; D unresolved. This CDR3 comprises 14 residues. V was cut by 6 bases and J by 2 bases, with 10 bases left in between. CDR1 is SNHLY and CDR2 is FYNNEI in the germline V gene. CDR3: CASRETPNTGELFF. The CDR3 DNA is TGTGCCAGCAGAGAGACACCCAACACCGGGGAGCTGTTTTTT.

V is TRBV3-1 (or the pseudogene TRBV3-2) and J is TRBJ2-1, with 12 bases identical to TRBD2. In germline, CDR1 is LGHDT, CDR2 YNNKEL (reference sequence). J lost 9 bases, V lost 5 bases, and 14 bases had no gene match. CDR3 length: 17 amino acids. DNA of the CDR3: TGTGCCAGCAGCACCCGGCAGACTAGCGGGAGTTGGAGTGAGCAGTTCTTC. It codes for CASSTRQTSGSWSEQFF.

This clone was seen only once. This chain connects TRBV7-2 to TRBJ2-7; TRBD2 matches 8 bases. The CDR3 has 14 amino acids. Germline CDR1 and CDR2: SGHTA and FQGNSA. Trimming removed 4 bases from V and 3 bases from J; junction bases left unmatched: 5. As DNA, the CDR3 is TGTGCCAGCAGCTCCCGGGGGGGAAACTACGAGCAGTACTTC. It codes for CASSSRGGNYEQYF.

V is TRBV10-1 and J is TRBJ1-1; D is undetermined. Germline V lookup: CDR1 WNHNN, CDR2 SYGVQD (reference sequence). V was pared by 3 bases and J by 0 bases, with 5 bases between. The CDR3 spans 13 residues. Here the CDR3 DNA reads TGCGCCAGCAGTGACCCCATGAACACTGAAGCTTTCTTT. This translates into CASSDPMNTEAFF.

V gene TRBV6-5 combines with J gene TRBJ2-3; D is possibly TRBD1 (6 bases). V dropped 8 bases and J dropped 5 bases, with 14 bases sitting between them. This CDR3 spans 13 amino acids. Germline lookup yields CDR1 MNHEY and CDR2 SVGAGI. The CDR3 sequence is CASHTGSEDTQYF. The DNA of the CDR3 is TGTGCCAGCCACACAGGGTCAGAAGATACGCAGTATTTT.

The chain is built from TRBV2 and TRBJ2-7, with D perhaps matching TRBD1 (5 bases). Germline V gene lookup returns CDR1 SNHLY and CDR2 FYNNEI. V was trimmed by 11 bases and J by 6 bases, leaving 14 bases between them. CDR3 length equals 11 residues. CDR3: CALKGQTEQYF. The DNA for the CDR3 is TGTGCCTTAAAAGGACAAACCGAGCAGTACTTC.

CDR3 bases: TGTGCCAGCAACCCGGGACTAGCCTACAATGAGCAGTTCTTC. This translates into CASNPGLAYNEQFF. This chain uses TRBV5-8 with TRBJ2-1; TRBD2 matches at 8 bases. V shed 6 bases and J 2 bases; nucleotides not matched to a gene: 4. The CDR3 consists of 14 residues. Germline V gene data show CDR1 as SGHTS and CDR2 as YDEGEE.